Each of the 8 T cell receptor beta chains below was sequenced from the same sample in a study of control samples from healthy donors and cancer patients. Using immunoSEQ multiplex PCR, the repertoire was profiled, and TCRdb retains in-frame clones only, with some absent. Among 150,000 to 200,000 clones listed, around 87% were seen once. The source material was blood. The receptors were sampled from a woman aged 45-59 years in good health.

This clone was recorded only once. The chain carries TRBV7-2 and TRBJ1-4; maybe TRBD1 (5 bases). V lost 0 bases, J lost 2 bases, and 13 bases lay in between. The germline CDR1 and CDR2 sequences are SGHTA and FQGNSA. The CDR3 runs 17 residues. The CDR3 loop is CASSLARRGLTNEKLFF. The CDR3 nucleotides are TGTGCCAGCAGCTTAGCGAGGAGGGGTTTGACTAATGAAAAACTGTTTTTT.

The chain carries TRBV3-1 (or the pseudogene TRBV3-2) and TRBJ1-5; TRBD1 might be the D (5 bases). Trimming took off 4 bases at V and 4 bases at J, with 14 bases between the two ends. Germline V gene data show CDR1 as LGHDT and CDR2 as YNNKEL (reference sequence). This CDR3 has 15 residues. CDR3 region: CASSLRGGLNQPQHF. The CDR3 DNA sequence: TGTGCCAGCAGCCTGCGGGGCGGGTTGAATCAGCCCCAGCATTTT.

The rearrangement joins TRBV4-3 to TRBJ1-5; TRBD1 matches 9 bases. V dropped 4 bases and J dropped 5; count of bases not matched to a gene: 6. The CDR3 totals 15 residues. Per the germline V gene, CDR1 is LGHNA and CDR2 is YSLEER. The CDR3, as DNA: TGCGCCAGCAGCCCCCACAGGGGGCCGGATCAGCCCCAGCATTTT. Translation: CASSPHRGPDQPQHF.

This chain uses TRBV6-6 with TRBJ2-5; 15 nucleotides agree with TRBD2. Germline V gene sequence: CDR1 MNHNY, CDR2 SVGAGI (reference sequence). The CDR3 is made up of 15 amino acids. V gave up 6 bases and J gave up 5 bases; unmatched junction bases: 4. For the CDR3, the DNA is TGTGCCAGCAGCCTCGGGACTAGCGGGGGGGAGACCCAGTACTTC. Protein: CASSLGTSGGETQYF.

This chain links TRBV18 with TRBJ1-4; 8 nucleotides line up with TRBD1. From germline, CDR1 is KGHSH and CDR2 LQKENI. CDR3 length: 15 residues. V shed 5 bases, J shed 4 bases, and the junction held 6 bases outside the gene matches. CDR3 sequence (DNA): TGTGCCAGCTCATCCGGACAGGGAGATAATGAAAAACTGTTTTTT. Protein product: CASSSGQGDNEKLFF.

The chain employs TRBV7-3 and TRBJ2-7, with 15 bases matching TRBD2. After removal of 0 bases from V and 4 bases from J, the junction contained 7 bases not matched to a gene. The CDR3 consists of 18 residues. Germline loops: CDR1 SGHTA, CDR2 FQGTGA. In nucleotides, the CDR3 is TGTGCCAGCAGCTTAACCCGAGCCGGGACTAGCGGGGGGTACGAGCAGTACTTC. This translates into CASSLTRAGTSGGYEQYF.

The chain couples TRBV9 to TRBJ1-2; D is undetermined. V was pared by 0 bases and J by 8 bases, with 5 bases between. The germline CDR1 and CDR2 sequences are SGDLS and YYNGEE. The CDR3 is made up of 11 amino acids. CDR3 bases: TGTGCCAGCAGCGTAGGTCAGGGCTACACCTTC. It translates to CASSVGQGYTF.

The V gene is TRBV9, the J gene TRBJ1-6, with TRBD1 as a possible D gene (6 bases). Germline CDR1 is SGDLS and CDR2 is YYNGEE. The CDR3 has 15 amino acids. V was cut by 0 bases and J by 10 bases, with 14 bases left in between. The CDR3 protein is CASSVEGGLNSPLHF. The DNA for the CDR3 is TGTGCCAGCAGCGTAGAGGGGGGACTCAACTCACCCCTCCACTTT.